One sample yielded the 17 T cell receptor beta chains listed below, sequenced in a study of beta chain features in type 1 diabetes. What these receptors recognize is not known. The entirety of the isolated RNA underwent reverse transcription, so expressed TCRB transcripts were sequenced. Profiled with immunoSEQ multiplex PCR; TCRdb holds only in-frame clones, not every one. The table has 500,000 to 650,000 clones, 9.5% to 15% seen once. Whole-study findings and limits: Moderately but significantly shorter TCRB CDR3s were found in Type 1 diabetes patients in all four CD4+ subsets.

Sample: naive CD4+ T cells from blood. The receptors shown here come from a man younger than 45 with type 1 diabetes.

This clone was detected only a few times. The CDR3 is CASSRQGWMYF. DNA of the CDR3: TGTGCCAGCAGCAGACAGGGGTGGATGTATTTT. V and J are TRBV2 and TRBJ2-3, with 8 bases fitting TRBD1. Trimming took 6 bases from V and 14 from J; bases not matched to a gene: 7. CDR1 is SNHLY, CDR2 FYNNEI, per germline. The length of the CDR3 is 11 residues.

This clone showed up just a few times. The rearrangement links TRBV4-2 to TRBJ2-7; D uncertain. CDR1 is LGHNA, CDR2 YNFKEQ, per germline. CDR3 size: 16 residues. V dropped 4 bases and J dropped 3 bases, with 19 bases sitting between them. The CDR3 spells CASSPFSRSIDYEQYF. CDR3 bases: TGTGCCAGCAGCCCCTTCTCAAGGTCGATCGACTACGAGCAGTACTTC.

This clone was seen only a few times. J is TRBJ1-4 and V is TRBV19; 11 positions agree with TRBD1. Germline assignment: CDR1 LNHDA and CDR2 SQIVND (reference sequence). The CDR3 runs 17 residues. Trimming at V came to 7 bases and at J to 8 bases, leaving 15 bases not matched to a gene. The CDR3 spells CASTTDRGRRGPEKLFF. The CDR3 region has the DNA TGTGCCAGTACCACGGACAGGGGGCGAAGGGGTCCCGAAAAACTGTTTTTT.

This clone has only a few counts. The V call is TRBV19, the J call TRBJ2-3, with D maybe TRBD2 (6 bases). V lost 3 bases and J lost 0, with 10 bases in between. This CDR3 comprises 15 residues. CDR1 LNHDA and CDR2 SQIVND come from the germline V gene (reference sequence). CDR3 coding DNA: TGTGCCAGTAGTATGTCCCGGGGGAGCACAGATACGCAGTATTTT. Translated: CASSMSRGSTDTQYF. The whole variable domain, remainder taken from reference TRBV19 and TRBJ2-3, is DGGITQSPKYLFRKEGQNVTLSCEQNLNHDAMYWYRQDPGQGLRLIYYSQIVNDFQKGDIAEGYSVSREKKESFPLTVTSAQKNPTAFYLCASSMSRGSTDTQYFGPGTRLTVL.

This clone was detected a few times. V gene TRBV7-9 combines with J gene TRBJ2-7; tentative D call: TRBD2 (5 bases). Germline CDR1 reads SEHNR; CDR2 reads FQNEAQ (reference sequence). The V gene lost 5 bases and the J gene lost 1 base, with 12 bases spanning the gap. The CDR3 covers 14 residues. The CDR3 nucleotides read TGTGCCAGCAGCCCCTCCGAGGGTTCCTACGAGCAGTACTTC. Residues: CASSPSEGSYEQYF.

The sample holds a few counts of this clone. The chain couples TRBV2 to TRBJ2-5, with 9 bases identical to TRBD2. Germline loops: CDR1 SNHLY, CDR2 FYNNEI. The CDR3 totals 14 residues. Trimming cost V 6 bases and J 5 bases; bases outside gene matches: 7. CDR3 sequence reads: CASSSAGGEETQYF. In DNA form, the CDR3 reads TGTGCCAGCAGCTCAGCGGGGGGCGAGGAGACCCAGTACTTC.

The chain is built from TRBV7-9 and TRBJ2-2; D is possibly TRBD2 (7 bases). The CDR3 sequence is 17 residues long. V lost 2 bases, J lost 4 bases, and 17 bases lay in between. Looked up from germline, CDR1 is SEHNR and CDR2 is FQNEAQ (reference sequence). The chain's CDR3 is CASSLRRTGGPTGELFF. CDR3 bases: TGTGCCAGCAGCTTAAGGCGGACGGGGGGCCCCACCGGGGAGCTGTTTTTT. The whole variable domain, remainder taken from reference TRBV7-9 and TRBJ2-2, is DTGVSQNPRHKITKRGQNVTFRCDPISEHNRLYWYRQTLGQGPEFLTYFQNEAQLEKSRLLSDRFSAERPKGSFSTLEIQRTEQGDSAMYLCASSLRRTGGPTGELFFGEGSRLTVL.

V gene TRBV2 combines with J gene TRBJ2-3, with 8 positions matching TRBD2. The J segment lost 9 bases and the V segment lost 7 bases, leaving 6 bases of the junction unmatched. From germline, CDR1 is SNHLY and CDR2 FYNNEI. The CDR3 length is 12 residues. The CDR3 nucleotides read TGTGCCAGCAACCAGGGACTAGGGACGCAGTATTTT. Protein sequence: CASNQGLGTQYF.

The rearrangement joins TRBV28 to TRBJ2-7; tentatively, D is TRBD1 (5 bases). The germline CDR1 and CDR2 sequences are MDHEN and SYDVKM. The CDR3 runs 13 residues. V gave up 5 bases and J gave up 4 bases, with 12 bases separating them. The CDR3 spells CASSLRTPYEQYF. The CDR3 nucleotides are TGTGCCAGCAGTCTACGGACACCTTACGAGCAGTACTTC. The whole variable domain, filled in from reference TRBV28 and TRBJ2-7, reads DVKVTQSSRYLVKRTGEKVFLECVQDMDHENMFWYRQDPGLGLRLIYFSYDVKMKEKGDIPEGYSVSREKKERFSLILESASTNQTSMYLCASSLRTPYEQYFGPGTRLTVT.

The chain joins TRBV6-5 to TRBJ1-2, with TRBD1 matching 7 bases. Trimming took 0 bases from V and 3 from J; bases not matched to a gene: 4. From germline, CDR1 is MNHEY and CDR2 SVGAGI. The CDR3 has 15 amino acids. The CDR3 coding sequence is TGTGCCAGCAGTTACTCTACTCAGGGGGACTATGGCTACACCTTC. Its translation: CASSYSTQGDYGYTF.

This clone turned up a few times. The chain combines TRBV23-1 with TRBJ2-3, with D perhaps matching TRBD1 (5 bases). TRBV23-1 has ORF status, its function being uncertain. This CDR3 has 13 amino acids. The germline V and J ends were trimmed by 7 bases and 0 bases, with 8 bases remaining between them. The CDR3 is CASKGFSTDTQYF. In DNA form, the CDR3 reads TGCGCCAGCAAGGGGTTCAGCACAGATACGCAGTATTTT.

The CDR3 spells CASSSSTSEQFF. In DNA form, the CDR3 reads TGTGCCAGCAGCTCCTCGACTAGCGAGCAGTTCTTC. The chain employs TRBV7-2 and TRBJ2-1; TRBD2 agrees at 7 bases. V was clipped by 4 bases and J by 10 bases; unmatched bases: 4. CDR3 length equals 12 residues. In germline, CDR1 is SGHTA, CDR2 FQGNSA.

The CDR3 DNA follows: TGTGCCAGCAGCTCGGGACAGGGGGACTATGGCTACACCTTC. Protein product: CASSSGQGDYGYTF. This chain joins TRBV7-9 and TRBJ1-2; 11 bases fit TRBD1. The CDR3 covers 14 residues. Germline CDR1 is SEHNR and CDR2 is FQNEAQ (reference sequence). The ends lost 4 bases at V and 3 bases at J; junction bases unmatched: 1.

The J gene is TRBJ2-1, the V gene TRBV5-6, with 7 bases that match TRBD1. Germline lookup yields CDR1 SGHDT and CDR2 YYEEEE. There are 15 residues in the CDR3. The trim removed 5 bases at V and 8 bases at J, leaving 13 bases unmatched. CDR3 amino acids: CASSLLQGPGDEQFF. In DNA form, the CDR3 reads TGTGCCAGCAGTCTATTACAGGGGCCGGGCGATGAGCAGTTCTTC.

This clone was seen a handful of times. The chain carries TRBV5-6 and TRBJ1-2; D not resolved. Trimming pared 2 bases from V and 0 bases from J, leaving 11 bases between. CDR1 and CDR2 (germline): SGHDT, YYEEEE. The CDR3 contains 15 residues. CDR3 in DNA: TGTGCCAGCAGCTTTGGCCCTACAGCTAACTATGGCTACACCTTC. Its translation is CASSFGPTANYGYTF.

Note on this clone: Additional DNA sequences in this sample encode the identical CDR3. The genes are TRBV30 and TRBJ2-3; perhaps TRBD1 as D (5 bases). Germline V lookup: CDR1 GTSNPN, CDR2 SVGIG (reference sequence). Trimming cost V 2 bases and J 1 base, with 7 bases left between them. The CDR3 is 13 residues long. The CDR3 DNA follows: TGTGCCTGGAGTCTAGGGGGCACAGATACGCAGTATTTT. Its protein product is CAWSLGGTDTQYF.

The rearrangement uses TRBV7-9 and TRBJ1-1; a weak D match, TRBD1 (6 bases). The CDR3 totals 14 residues. The ends were cut back, 2 bases at V and 0 bases at J, with 7 bases in the middle. Per germline, CDR1 SEHNR and CDR2 FQNEAQ (reference sequence). The CDR3 bases are TGTGCCAGCAGCTTACAGGGGTTGAACACTGAAGCTTTCTTT. Translating it yields CASSLQGLNTEAFF.